Below are 25 T cell receptor beta chains sequenced from a single sample in a study of monozygotic twins with inflammatory bowel disease. One entry per CDR3 protein, without DNA, is what TCRdb gives after re-calling the 5' RACE reads. The sample table includes about 160,000 distinct CDR3 sequences. Sequencing was performed on blood. The source is a human donor with ulcerative colitis or Crohn's disease, or a healthy co-twin of an affected twin (not recorded which).

CDR3 region: CASSPEVGRHTEAFF. This chain uses TRBV7-2 with TRBJ1-1. The CDR3 has 15 amino acids. Germline CDR1 SGHTA, CDR2 FQGNSA.

The chain links TRBV20-1 to TRBJ2-2. Germline CDR1 and CDR2: DFQATT and SNEGSKA (reference sequence). The CDR3 is 15 residues long. The CDR3 is CSARDWVEETGELFF.

The V and J genes are TRBV5-1 and TRBJ2-1; checking the TCRdb D call of TRBD2 is not possible without DNA. This CDR3 contains 13 residues. From germline, CDR1 is SGHRS and CDR2 YFSETQ. The chain's CDR3 is CASSPVRDSEQFF.

The chain joins TRBV4-2 to TRBJ1-6; the TCRdb call, TRBD1, lacks DNA for checking. The CDR3 is 16 residues long. Germline V gene sequence: CDR1 LGHNA, CDR2 YNFKEQ. CDR3 loop: CASSERESSYNSPLHF.

This rearrangement joins TRBV2 to TRBJ1-1; TCRdb's D call, TRBD1, is unchecked because there is no DNA. This CDR3 contains 13 residues. Germline V gene lookup returns CDR1 SNHLY and CDR2 FYNNEI. CDR3 residues: CASRAGQPDEAFF.

This chain joins TRBV20-1 and TRBJ2-1. CDR1 is DFQATT, CDR2 SNEGSKA, per germline (reference sequence). The CDR3 has 14 residues. CDR3 sequence reads: CSASRLGSYNEQFF.

V gene TRBV9 combines with J gene TRBJ2-1. CDR3 length: 12 residues. The germline V gene has CDR1 SGDLS and CDR2 YYNGEE. CDR3 sequence: CASQKTDNEQFF.

This chain links TRBV20-1 with TRBJ2-7; with no DNA, the TCRdb D assignment of TRBD2 cannot be verified. There are 13 residues in the CDR3. Looked up from germline, CDR1 is DFQATT and CDR2 is SNEGSKA (reference sequence). This CDR3 reads CSGGRTSTDGQYF.

The gene calls are TRBV7-2 and TRBJ1-1. This CDR3 has 16 residues. Germline V lookup: CDR1 SGHTA, CDR2 FQGNSA. The CDR3 is CASSLEPNERDTEAFF.

The chain carries TRBV24-1 and TRBJ2-3; lacking DNA, the TRBD2 call made by TCRdb goes unchecked. The CDR3 is made up of 16 amino acids. CDR1 KGHDR and CDR2 SFDVKD come from the germline V gene. The CDR3 loop reads CATSAQERGGTDTQYF.

The chain recombines TRBV29-1 with TRBJ2-4. CDR3 length equals 13 residues. Germline V gene data show CDR1 as SQVTM and CDR2 as ANQGSEA. The CDR3 loop is CSVEAFAKNIQYF.

The rearrangement links TRBV7-2 to TRBJ2-2; TCRdb names TRBD1, which stays unverified in the absence of DNA. Germline lookup yields CDR1 SGHTA and CDR2 FQGNSA. The CDR3 has 15 amino acids. CDR3 protein: CASSYRGSSTGELFF.

The chain links TRBV27 to TRBJ1-5; TCRdb's assignment of TRBD1 cannot be checked, as there is no DNA. The CDR3 sequence is 13 residues long. From germline, CDR1 is MNHEY and CDR2 SMNVEV (reference sequence). CDR3: CASSDREGQPQHF.

The rearrangement links TRBV12-5 to TRBJ2-7. Germline V gene lookup returns CDR1 LGHNT and CDR2 FRNRAP. This CDR3 contains 13 residues. CDR3 loop: CASGLDTFYEQYF.

This rearrangement joins TRBV5-1 to TRBJ1-1; TCRdb names TRBD1, which stays unverified in the absence of DNA. CDR3 length: 16 amino acids. CDR1 is SGHRS and CDR2 is YFSETQ in the germline V gene. The CDR3 protein is CASSLLGQGRITEAFF.

This chain joins TRBV6-2 or TRBV6-3 and TRBJ2-3; TCRdb gives TRBD1 as the D gene, but with no DNA this cannot be confirmed. The CDR3 contains 16 residues. Germline V gives CDR1 MNHEY, CDR2 SVGEGT. CDR3 in amino acids: CASSYFAGQGTDTQYF.

The chain couples TRBV7-8 to TRBJ2-2. The CDR3 consists of 13 residues. The germline V gene has CDR1 SGHVS and CDR2 FQNEAQ. The CDR3 spells CASSLLLTGELFF.

J is TRBJ2-3 and V is TRBV7-2; TCRdb's D call of TRBD2 is untestable without DNA. Germline V gene lookup returns CDR1 SGHTA and CDR2 FQGNSA. This CDR3 is 16 amino acids long. CDR3 protein: CASSFERELATDTQYF.

The chain links TRBV27 to TRBJ1-1. The CDR3 sequence is 11 residues long. Germline V gives CDR1 MNHEY, CDR2 SMNVEV (reference sequence). CDR3 in amino acids: CASSTLGTAFF.

The chain recombines TRBV28 with TRBJ2-5; the D gene TCRdb calls, TRBD2, cannot be checked with no DNA. Germline lookup yields CDR1 MDHEN and CDR2 SYDVKM. The CDR3 extends over 16 amino acids. The CDR3 loop reads CASSSLGAGYQETQYF.

This chain connects TRBV5-1 to TRBJ2-2; TCRdb's D call of TRBD1 is untestable without DNA. The germline CDR1 and CDR2 sequences are SGHRS and YFSETQ. The CDR3 is 13 residues long. The CDR3 sequence: CATTGVYTGELFF.

The rearrangement joins TRBV9 to TRBJ2-7; TCRdb's D gene call, TRBD2, goes unchecked for lack of DNA. This CDR3 contains 15 residues. Germline loops: CDR1 SGDLS, CDR2 YYNGEE. CDR3 protein: CASSVTSGRRSEQYF.

The chain recombines TRBV6-1 with TRBJ2-1. The germline V gene encodes CDR1 MNHNS and CDR2 SASEGT. CDR3 length equals 16 residues. The CDR3 here is CASELHFRILTDEQFF.

The V and J genes are TRBV5-1 and TRBJ2-7. CDR1 is SGHRS, CDR2 YFSETQ, per germline. CDR3 size: 12 residues. The CDR3 here is CASSPRVYEQYF.

This chain links TRBV5-6 with TRBJ1-5. CDR3 length: 13 amino acids. Germline CDR1 and CDR2: SGHDT and YYEEEE. CDR3: CASSYDLNQPQHF. The full variable domain, completed using reference TRBV5-6 and TRBJ1-5, is DAGVTQSPTHLIKTRGQQVTLRCSPKSGHDTVSWYQQALGQGPQFIFQYYEEEERQRGNFPDRFSGHQFPNYSSELNVNALLLGDSALYLCASSYDLNQPQHFGDGTRLSIL.